These 10 T cell receptor beta chains came from one sample sequenced in a study of radiation and T cells in renal cell carcinoma. The method was immunoSEQ multiplex PCR; TCRdb's version includes in-frame clones alone and lacks a portion of them. The profile shows some 140,000 clones, nearly 90% of them singletons. The time point denotes: baseline pretreatment blood. Treatment indicated: 15 Gy SBRT to primary tumor, nephrectomy 4 weeks later. Sequences were derived from blood, sampled from a patient whose treatment included radiotherapy and nephrectomy. Every receptor here comes from a woman aged 45-65 years with renal cell carcinoma.

The gene calls are TRBV11-1 and TRBJ1-2; 9 bases match TRBD1. CDR1 is SGHAT, CDR2 FQDESV, per germline (reference sequence). This CDR3 spans 13 amino acids. V gave up 5 bases and J gave up 8 bases; unmatched junction bases: 6. The CDR3 sequence is CASSPDRGAGYTF. CDR3 nucleotide sequence: TGTGCCAGCAGCCCGGACAGGGGAGCCGGCTACACCTTC.

The chain carries TRBV9 and TRBJ2-3; 11 bases fit TRBD2. The CDR3 contains 17 residues. Germline V lookup: CDR1 SGDLS, CDR2 YYNGEE. V trimming: 2 bases; J trimming: 4 bases; junction bases outside the gene matches: 9. For the CDR3, the DNA is TGTGCCAGCAGCGTGAGCCAACTAGCGGGAGTGGCAGATACGCAGTATTTT. It encodes CASSVSQLAGVADTQYF.

V is TRBV6-6 and J is TRBJ1-6; D call uncertain. V shed 8 bases and J shed 4 bases, with 12 bases lying between them. The CDR3 has 14 residues. Germline CDR1 reads MNHNY; CDR2 reads SVGAGI (reference sequence). This chain's CDR3 is CASYSALYNSPLHF. The CDR3 DNA follows: TGTGCCAGCTACTCGGCCTTGTATAATTCACCCCTCCACTTT.

The CDR3 nucleotides read TGTGCCAGTAGTATAAGGGGAGCTGGGGCCAACGTCCTGACTTTC. Residues: CASSIRGAGANVLTF. This sequence joins TRBV19 and TRBJ2-6; the D gene could be TRBD1 or TRBD2 (5 bases each). This CDR3 region has 15 residues. Trimming shortened V by 2 bases and J by 2 bases, and 7 bases separated the two germline ends. CDR1 is LNHDA and CDR2 is SQIVND in the germline V gene (reference sequence).

V usage is TRBV2 and J usage is TRBJ2-3; D is undetermined. Trimming left V 11 bases short and J 0 bases short, with 6 bases between. Germline lookup yields CDR1 SNHLY and CDR2 FYNNEI. This CDR3 is built from 11 residues. The CDR3 nucleotides read TGTGCCTCCGCTAGCACAGATACGCAGTATTTT. It specifies CASASTDTQYF.

The rearrangement links TRBV5-1 to TRBJ1-1; D not certain. There are 14 residues in the CDR3. Germline CDR1 is SGHRS and CDR2 is YFSETQ. The V gene lost 1 base and the J gene lost 0 bases, with 7 bases spanning the gap. CDR3 residues: CASSLTDVNTEAFF. CDR3 DNA: TGCGCCAGCAGCTTGACCGACGTGAACACTGAAGCTTTCTTT.

The chain recombines TRBV2 with TRBJ2-2; D gene unclear. Germline assignment: CDR1 SNHLY and CDR2 FYNNEI. Deletions cut 6 bases from V and 4 bases from J, with 15 bases between. This CDR3 is 15 amino acids long. The DNA for the CDR3 is TGTGCCAGCAGCTCACAGATTATTAGCACCGGGGAGCTGTTTTTT. It yields the protein CASSSQIISTGELFF.

The V gene is TRBV2, the J gene TRBJ2-7; TRBD1 might be the D (6 bases). This CDR3 comprises 14 residues. Germline-derived CDR1 and CDR2 are SNHLY and FYNNEI. V lost 3 bases, J lost 3 bases, and 12 bases lay in between. CDR3 loop: CASSDSEGHYEQYF. In DNA, the CDR3 is TGTGCCAGCAGTGATTCAGAGGGACACTACGAGCAGTACTTC.

The V gene is TRBV2, the J gene TRBJ2-7, with D tentatively TRBD1 (7 bases). V was pared by 6 bases and J by 3 bases, with 15 bases between. The CDR3 spans 14 residues. CDR1 is SNHLY and CDR2 is FYNNEI in the germline V gene. CDR3 protein: CASSSGTAGYEQYF. The CDR3 DNA reads as TGTGCCAGCAGCTCTGGGACAGCGGGCTACGAGCAGTACTTC.

V is TRBV5-6 and J is TRBJ1-2, with unresolved D. The CDR3 is 11 residues long. Germline assignment: CDR1 SGHDT and CDR2 YYEEEE. Trimming removed 1 base from V and 7 bases from J, with 5 bases in between. CDR3 in amino acids: CASSLTAGYTF. DNA of the CDR3: TGTGCCAGCAGCTTGACAGCTGGCTACACCTTC.